The subject of this entry is one TCR beta chain. From germline, CDR1 is SQVTM and CDR2 ANQGSEA. The CDR3 length is 14 residues. The V gene lost 4 bases and the J gene lost 1 base, with 10 bases spanning the gap. This record comes from a study of shared clonotypes between healthy human individuals. Assay: immunoSEQ multiplex PCR; the TCRdb copy retains only in-frame clones and omits some. The table has about 1.5 million clones, approximately 98% seen once. Material: naive CD4+ T cells sorted from blood. Specified subset: CD45RA+ positively selected. V and J are TRBV29-1 and TRBJ2-2; possibly TRBD1 for D (6 bases). This clonotype originated in a man aged 30 to 45 in good health. As DNA, the CDR3 is TGCAGCGTTGGTTCAGGGGTGAACACCGGGGAGCTGTTTTTT. Encoded protein: CSVGSGVNTGELFF.